The sequence of this TCR beta chain was determined in a study of prognosis after radiotherapy for stage I lung cancer. Study-wide context: Patient ages ran from about 50 to 84, with a median of approximately 74 years, and the group had about a dozen men and roughly six women. Adenocarcinomas accounted for the tumors of around twelve patients, and squamous cell carcinomas for those of six to eight. None of the patients had concurrent treatment alongside stereotactic body radiotherapy.

Using two-round multiplex PCR, the authors amplified TCR beta CDR3 from genomic DNA. First-round PCR employed TRBV- and TRBJ-specific primers for each gene. TCRdb redid the calling of the multiplex PCR reads with MiXCR, one entry per CDR3 protein. The sample lists about 27,000 distinct CDR3 sequences, about 30% occurring once. This CDR3 comprises 14 residues. Trimming left V 6 bases short and J 1 base short, with 13 bases between. Germline assignment: CDR1 LNHDA and CDR2 SQIVND (reference sequence). This clonotype turned up a few times. The antigen remains unidentified. Overall study findings and caveats: Following stereotactic body radiation therapy, unique TCR clone counts fell, with a median of approximately 9,600 versus 7,200.

This TCR derives from a donor aged 50 or older with non-small cell lung cancer. This chain links TRBV19 with TRBJ2-7; D is ambiguous. The source was PBMCs, collected before or after stereotactic body radiation therapy (not recorded which). CDR3 sequence: CASRYHSGSYEQYF. The CDR3 DNA follows: TGTGCCAGTAGATACCACAGTGGATCCTACGAGCAGTACTTC. Variable domain in full (rest from reference TRBV19 and TRBJ2-7): DGGITQSPKYLFRKEGQNVTLSCEQNLNHDAMYWYRQDPGQGLRLIYYSQIVNDFQKGDIAEGYSVSREKKESFPLTVTSAQKNPTAFYLCASRYHSGSYEQYFGPGTRLTVT.